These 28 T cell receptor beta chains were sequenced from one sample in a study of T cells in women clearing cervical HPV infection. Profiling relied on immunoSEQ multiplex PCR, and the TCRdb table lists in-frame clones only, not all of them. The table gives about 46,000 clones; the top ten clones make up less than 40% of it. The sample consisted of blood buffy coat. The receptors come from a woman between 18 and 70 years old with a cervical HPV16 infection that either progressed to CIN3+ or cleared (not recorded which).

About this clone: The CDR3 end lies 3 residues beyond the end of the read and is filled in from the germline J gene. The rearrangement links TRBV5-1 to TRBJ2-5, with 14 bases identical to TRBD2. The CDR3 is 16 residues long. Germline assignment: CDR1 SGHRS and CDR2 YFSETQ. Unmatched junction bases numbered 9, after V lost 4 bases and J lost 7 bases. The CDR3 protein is CASSQGLAGVLGTQYF. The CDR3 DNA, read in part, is TGCGCCAGCAGCCAGGGACTAGCGGGGGTGCTTGGGACC.

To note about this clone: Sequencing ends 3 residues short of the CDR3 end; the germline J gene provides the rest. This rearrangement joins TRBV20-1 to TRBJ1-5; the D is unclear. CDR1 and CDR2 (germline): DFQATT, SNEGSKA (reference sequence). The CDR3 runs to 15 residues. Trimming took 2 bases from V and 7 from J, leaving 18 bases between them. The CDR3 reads CSARLASTAGQPQHF. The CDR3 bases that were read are TGCAGTGCTAGATTGGCGTCCACGGCGGGACAGCCC.

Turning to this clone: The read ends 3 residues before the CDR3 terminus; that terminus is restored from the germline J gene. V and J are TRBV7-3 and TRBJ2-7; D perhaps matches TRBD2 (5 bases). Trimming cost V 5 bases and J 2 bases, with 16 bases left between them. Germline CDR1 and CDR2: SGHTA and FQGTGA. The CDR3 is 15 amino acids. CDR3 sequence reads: CASSPYPDGAYEQYF. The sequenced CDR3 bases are TGTGCCAGCAGCCCGTACCCGGACGGGGCCTACGAG.

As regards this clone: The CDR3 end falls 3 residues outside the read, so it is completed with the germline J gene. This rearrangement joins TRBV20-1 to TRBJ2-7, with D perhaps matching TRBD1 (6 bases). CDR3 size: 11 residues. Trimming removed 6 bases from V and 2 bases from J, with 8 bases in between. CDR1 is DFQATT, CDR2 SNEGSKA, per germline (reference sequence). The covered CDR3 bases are TGCAGTGCAAGACAGGCCTACGAG. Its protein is CSARQAYE. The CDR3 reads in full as CSARQAYEQYF.

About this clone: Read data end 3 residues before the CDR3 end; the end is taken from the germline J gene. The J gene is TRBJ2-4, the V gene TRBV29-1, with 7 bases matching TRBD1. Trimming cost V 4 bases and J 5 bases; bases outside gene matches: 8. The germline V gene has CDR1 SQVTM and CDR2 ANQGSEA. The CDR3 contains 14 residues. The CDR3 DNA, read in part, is TGCAGCGTTGTGCGACAGGGTGGCGAAAACATT. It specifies CSVVRQGGENI. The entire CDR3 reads CSVVRQGGENIQYF.

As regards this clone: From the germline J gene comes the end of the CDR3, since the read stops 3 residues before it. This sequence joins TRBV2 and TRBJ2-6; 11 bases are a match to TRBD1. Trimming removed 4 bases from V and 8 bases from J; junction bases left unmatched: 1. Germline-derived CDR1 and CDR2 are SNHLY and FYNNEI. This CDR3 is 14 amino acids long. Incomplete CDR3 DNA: TGTGCCAGCAGTGGGACAGGGGGCACCAACGTC. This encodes CASSGTGGTNV. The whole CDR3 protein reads CASSGTGGTNVLTF.

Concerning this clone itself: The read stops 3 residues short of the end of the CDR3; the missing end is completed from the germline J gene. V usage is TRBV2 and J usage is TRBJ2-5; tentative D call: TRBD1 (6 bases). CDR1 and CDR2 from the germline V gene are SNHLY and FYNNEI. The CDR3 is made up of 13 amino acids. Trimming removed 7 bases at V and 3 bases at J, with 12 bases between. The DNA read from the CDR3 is TGTGCCAGCACAAAAAACAGGGAAGAGACC. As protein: CASTKNREET. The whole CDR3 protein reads CASTKNREETQYF.

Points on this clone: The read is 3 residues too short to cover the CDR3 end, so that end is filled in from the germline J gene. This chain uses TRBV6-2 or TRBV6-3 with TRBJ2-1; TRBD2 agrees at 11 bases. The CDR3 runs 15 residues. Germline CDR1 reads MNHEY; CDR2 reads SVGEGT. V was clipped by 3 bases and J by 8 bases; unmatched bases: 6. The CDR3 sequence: CASSYSGRASDEQFF. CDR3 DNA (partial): TGTGCCAGCAGTTATAGCGGGAGGGCGTCGGATGAG.

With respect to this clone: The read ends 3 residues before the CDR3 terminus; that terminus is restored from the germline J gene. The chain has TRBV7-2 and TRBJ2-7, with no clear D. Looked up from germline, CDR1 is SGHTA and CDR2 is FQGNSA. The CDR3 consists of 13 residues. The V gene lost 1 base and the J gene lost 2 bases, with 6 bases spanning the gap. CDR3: CASSLGSAYEQYF. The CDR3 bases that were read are TGTGCCAGCAGCTTAGGGTCAGCCTACGAG.

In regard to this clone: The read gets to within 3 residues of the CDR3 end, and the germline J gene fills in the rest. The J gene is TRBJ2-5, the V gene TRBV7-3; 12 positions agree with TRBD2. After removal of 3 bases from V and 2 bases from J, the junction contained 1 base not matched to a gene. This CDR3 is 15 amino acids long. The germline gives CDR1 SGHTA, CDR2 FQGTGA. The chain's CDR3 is CASSFTSGGQETQYF. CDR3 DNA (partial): TGTGCCAGCAGCTTCACTAGCGGGGGGCAAGAGACC.

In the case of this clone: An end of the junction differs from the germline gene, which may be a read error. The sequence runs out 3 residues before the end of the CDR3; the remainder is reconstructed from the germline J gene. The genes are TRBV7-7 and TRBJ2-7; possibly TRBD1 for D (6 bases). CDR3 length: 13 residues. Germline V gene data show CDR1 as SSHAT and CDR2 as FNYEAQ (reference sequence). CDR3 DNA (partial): TGTGCTAGCAGCCTGACCTCGACAGGCGAG. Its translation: CASSLTSTGE. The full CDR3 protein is CASSLTSTGEQYF.

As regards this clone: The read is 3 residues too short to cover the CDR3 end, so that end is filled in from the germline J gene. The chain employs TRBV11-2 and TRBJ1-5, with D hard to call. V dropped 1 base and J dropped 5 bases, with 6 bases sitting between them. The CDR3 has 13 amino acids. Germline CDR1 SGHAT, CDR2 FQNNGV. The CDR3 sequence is CASSLARDQPQHF. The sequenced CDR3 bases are TGTGCCAGCAGCTTAGCCCGGGATCAGCCC.

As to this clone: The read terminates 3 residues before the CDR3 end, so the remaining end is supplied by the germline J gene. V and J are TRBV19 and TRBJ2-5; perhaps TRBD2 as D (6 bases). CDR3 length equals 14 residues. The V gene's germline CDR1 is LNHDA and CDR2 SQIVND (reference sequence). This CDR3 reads CASTAGRIGDTQYF. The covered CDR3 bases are TGTGCCAGTACGGCGGGGCGGATTGGGGATACC. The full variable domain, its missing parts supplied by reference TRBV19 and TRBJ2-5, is DGGITQSPKYLFRKEGQNVTLSCEQNLNHDAMYWYRQDPGQGLRLIYYSQIVNDFQKGDIAEGYSVSREKKESFPLTVTSAQKNPTAFYLCASTAGRIGDTQYFGPGTRLLVL.

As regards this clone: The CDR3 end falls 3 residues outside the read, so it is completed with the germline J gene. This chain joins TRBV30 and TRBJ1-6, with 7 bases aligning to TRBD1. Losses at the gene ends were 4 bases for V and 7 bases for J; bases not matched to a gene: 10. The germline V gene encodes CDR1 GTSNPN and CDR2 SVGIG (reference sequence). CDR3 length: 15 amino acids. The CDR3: CAWTKTGQQNSPLHF. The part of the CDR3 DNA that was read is TGTGCCTGGACAAAAACGGGACAGCAGAATTCACCC.

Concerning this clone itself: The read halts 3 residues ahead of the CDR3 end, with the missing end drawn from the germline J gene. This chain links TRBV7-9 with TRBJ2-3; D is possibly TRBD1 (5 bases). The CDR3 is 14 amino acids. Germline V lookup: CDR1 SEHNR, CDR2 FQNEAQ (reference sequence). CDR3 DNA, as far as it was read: TGTGCCAGCAGCCGAGACAGCGACCAAGAGACG. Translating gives CASSRDSDQET. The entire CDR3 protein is CASSRDSDQETQYF. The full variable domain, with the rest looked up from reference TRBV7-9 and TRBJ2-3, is DTGVSQNPRHKITKRGQNVTFRCDPISEHNRLYWYRQTLGQGPEFLTYFQNEAQLEKSRLLSDRFSAERPKGSFSTLEIQRTEQGDSAMYLCASSRDSDQETQYFGPGTRLTVL.

CDR3 in amino acids: CSAREEGPSSYEQYF. Incomplete CDR3 DNA: TGCAGTGCTAGAGAGGAGGGGCCTAGCTCCTACGAG. This chain links TRBV20-1 with TRBJ2-7, with D possibly being TRBD2 (6 bases). Coverage ceases 3 residues before the CDR3 finishes, and the germline J gene fills in the end. V shed 0 bases and J shed 0 bases, with 12 bases lying between them. Germline CDR1 is DFQATT and CDR2 is SNEGSKA (reference sequence). The CDR3 sequence is 15 residues long.

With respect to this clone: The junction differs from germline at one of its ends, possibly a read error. The covered CDR3 bases are TGCGCCAGCAGCCAGGGGCCTTACAATGAG. This translates into CASSQGPYNE. The entire CDR3 is CASSQGPYNEQFF. The chain has TRBV4-2 and TRBJ2-1; D possibly corresponds to TRBD1 (6 bases). Read coverage stops 3 residues before the CDR3 terminus; the germline J gene supplies the remainder. CDR3 size: 13 residues. Germline loops: CDR1 LGHNA, CDR2 YNFKEQ.

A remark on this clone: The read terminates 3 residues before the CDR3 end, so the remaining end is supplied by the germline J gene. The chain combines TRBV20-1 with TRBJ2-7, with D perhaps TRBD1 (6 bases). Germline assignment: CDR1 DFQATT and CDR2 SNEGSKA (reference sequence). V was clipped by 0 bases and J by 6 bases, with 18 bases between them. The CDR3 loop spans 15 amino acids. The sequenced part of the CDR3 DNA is TGCAGTGCTAGAGACCGCGACAGGCCGAGTGGCGAG. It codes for CSARDRDRPSGE. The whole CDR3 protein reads CSARDRDRPSGEQYF.

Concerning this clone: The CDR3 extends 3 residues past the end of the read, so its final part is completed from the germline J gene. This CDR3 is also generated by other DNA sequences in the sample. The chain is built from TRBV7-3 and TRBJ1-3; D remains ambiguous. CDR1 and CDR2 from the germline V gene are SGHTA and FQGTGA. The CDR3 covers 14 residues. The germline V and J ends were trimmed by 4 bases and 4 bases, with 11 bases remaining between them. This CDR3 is CASSSGNPGNTIYF. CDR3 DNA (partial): TGTGCCAGCAGCTCGGGGAATCCAGGAAACACC. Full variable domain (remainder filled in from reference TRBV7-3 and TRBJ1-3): GAGVSQTPSNKVTEKGKYVELRCDPISGHTALYWYRQSLGQGPEFLIYFQGTGAADDSGLPNDRFFAVRPEGSVSTLKIQRTERGDSAVYLCASSSGNPGNTIYFGEGSWLTVV.

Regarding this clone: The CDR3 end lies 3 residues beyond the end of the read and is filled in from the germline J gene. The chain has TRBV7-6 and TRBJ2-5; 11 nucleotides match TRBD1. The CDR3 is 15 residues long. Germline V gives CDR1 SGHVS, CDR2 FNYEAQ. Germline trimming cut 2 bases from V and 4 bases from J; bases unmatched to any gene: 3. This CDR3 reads CASSLQGQGGETQYF. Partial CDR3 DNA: TGTGCCAGCAGCTTACAGGGACAGGGGGGAGAGACC.

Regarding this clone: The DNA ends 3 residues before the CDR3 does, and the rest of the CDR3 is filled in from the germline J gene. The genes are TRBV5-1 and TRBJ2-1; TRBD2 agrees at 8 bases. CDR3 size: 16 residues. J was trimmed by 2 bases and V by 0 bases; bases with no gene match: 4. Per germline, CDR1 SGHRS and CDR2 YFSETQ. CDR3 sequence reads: CASSLGGGRPYNEQFF. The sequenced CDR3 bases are TGCGCCAGCAGCTTGGGAGGCGGGAGGCCCTACAATGAG. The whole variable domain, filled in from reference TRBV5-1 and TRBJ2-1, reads KAGVTQTPRYLIKTRGQQVTLSCSPISGHRSVSWYQQTPGQGLQFLFEYFSETQRNKGNFPGRFSGRQFSNSRSEMNVSTLELGDSALYLCASSLGGGRPYNEQFFGPGTRLTVL.

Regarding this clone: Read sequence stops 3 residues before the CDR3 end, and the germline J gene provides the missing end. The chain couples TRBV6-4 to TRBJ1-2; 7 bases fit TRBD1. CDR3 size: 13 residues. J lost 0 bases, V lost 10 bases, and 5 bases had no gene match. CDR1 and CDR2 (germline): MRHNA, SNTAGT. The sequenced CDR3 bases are TGTGCCAACCCCCAGGGGGCTAACTATGGC. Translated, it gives CANPQGANYG. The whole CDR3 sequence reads CANPQGANYGYTF.

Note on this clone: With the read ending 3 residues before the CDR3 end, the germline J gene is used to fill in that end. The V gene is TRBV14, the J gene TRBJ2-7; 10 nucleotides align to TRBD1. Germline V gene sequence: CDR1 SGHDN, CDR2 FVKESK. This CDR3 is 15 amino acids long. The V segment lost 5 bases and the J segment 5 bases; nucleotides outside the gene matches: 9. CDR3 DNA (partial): TGTGCCAGCAGCTTCCGGGACAGGGGAGCGGACGAG. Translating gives CASSFRDRGADE. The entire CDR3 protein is CASSFRDRGADEQYF.

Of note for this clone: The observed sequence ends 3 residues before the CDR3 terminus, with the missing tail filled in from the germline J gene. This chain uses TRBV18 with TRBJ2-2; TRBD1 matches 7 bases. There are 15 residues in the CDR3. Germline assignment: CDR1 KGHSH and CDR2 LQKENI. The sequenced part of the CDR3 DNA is TGTGCCAGCTCACCTTCGGGACAGTACAATGAAAAG. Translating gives CASSPSGQYNEK. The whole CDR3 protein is CASSPSGQYNEKLFF.

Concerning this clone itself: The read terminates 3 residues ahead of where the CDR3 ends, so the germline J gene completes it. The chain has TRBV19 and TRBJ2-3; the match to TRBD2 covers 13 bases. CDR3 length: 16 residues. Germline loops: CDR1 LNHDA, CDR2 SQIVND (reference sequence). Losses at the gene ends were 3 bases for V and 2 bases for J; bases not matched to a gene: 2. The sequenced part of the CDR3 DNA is TGTGCCAGTAGTATTGGGACTAGCGGGGCCACAGATACG. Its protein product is CASSIGTSGATDT. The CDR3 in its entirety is CASSIGTSGATDTQYF.

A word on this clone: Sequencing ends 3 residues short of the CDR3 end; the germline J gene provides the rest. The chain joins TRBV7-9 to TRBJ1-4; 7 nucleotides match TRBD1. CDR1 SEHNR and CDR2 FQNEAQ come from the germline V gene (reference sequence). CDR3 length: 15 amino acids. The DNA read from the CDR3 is TGTGCCAGCACCCCCGACAGGGCTGGGGCCAACGTA. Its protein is CASTPDRAGANV. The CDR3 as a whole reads CASTPDRAGANVLFF.

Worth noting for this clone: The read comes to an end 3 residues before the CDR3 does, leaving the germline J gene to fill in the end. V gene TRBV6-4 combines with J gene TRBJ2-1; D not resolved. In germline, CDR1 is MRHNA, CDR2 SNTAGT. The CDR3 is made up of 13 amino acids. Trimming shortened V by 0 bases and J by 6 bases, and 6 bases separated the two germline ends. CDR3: CASSDSSVNEQFF. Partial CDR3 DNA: TGTGCCAGCAGTGACTCGAGCGTCAATGAG.

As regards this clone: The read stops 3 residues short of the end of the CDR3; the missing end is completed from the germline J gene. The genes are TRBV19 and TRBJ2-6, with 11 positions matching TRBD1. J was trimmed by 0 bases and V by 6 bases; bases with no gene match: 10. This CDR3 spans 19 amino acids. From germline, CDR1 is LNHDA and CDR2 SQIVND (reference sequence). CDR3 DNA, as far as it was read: TGTGCCAGTAGGATCCTCGGACAGGGGGCAGGCTCTGGGGCCAACGTC. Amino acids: CASRILGQGAGSGANV. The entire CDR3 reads CASRILGQGAGSGANVLTF.